The T cell receptor (beta chain) described here comes from a study of tumor and adjacent non-tumor tissue in lung cancer. Study-wide background: On average, productive TCRbeta reads reached around 4 million per sample.

Study results and caveats: Normal lung showed higher cumulative top 100 clone frequency than tumor.

The library came from three nested PCR rounds adapted from ARM-PCR protocols. From the multiplex PCR reads, TCRdb called clonotypes with MiXCR, one entry per CDR3 protein. The profile shows fewer than 75,000 distinct CDR3 sequences, around three quarters of them singletons. No cell sorting was done before RNA was extracted from the tissue. Distant lung tissue was collected more than 3 cm away from the tumor edge. Germline assignment: CDR1 ENHRY and CDR2 SYGVKD. Trimming took 4 bases from V and 2 from J, leaving 14 bases between them. The CDR3 extends over 15 amino acids. In this sample, this clonotype turned up many times. The antigen remains unidentified.

This sequence originates from a man aged 55-75 years with non-small cell lung cancer. The specimen sequenced was distant non-tumor lung tissue. V is TRBV10-3 and J is TRBJ2-5, with D perhaps matching TRBD2 (6 bases). CDR3 residues: CAISVASETQETQYF. The CDR3 coding sequence is TGTGCCATCAGTGTGGCTAGCGAAACTCAAGAGACCCAGTACTTC.